The 27 T cell receptor beta chains below all came from one sample that was sequenced in a study of T cell responses to AZD1222 COVID-19 vaccine. The table came from immunoSEQ multiplex PCR; TCRdb's copy has only in-frame clones and leaves some out. This table has fewer than 85,000 clones, nearly 90% appearing once. The sample consisted of peripheral blood, taken 28 days after the second AZD1222 dose. The receptors here all came from an adult who received the AZD1222 COVID-19 vaccine.

The chain is built from TRBV7-9 and TRBJ2-6, with TRBD1 identical over 8 bases. Per germline, CDR1 SEHNR and CDR2 FQNEAQ (reference sequence). This CDR3 is 17 amino acids long. J lost 0 bases, V lost 5 bases, and 6 bases had no gene match. The CDR3 is CASSLRTGTSGANVLTF. DNA of the CDR3: TGTGCCAGCAGCCTTAGGACAGGGACCTCTGGGGCCAACGTCCTGACTTTC.

The J gene is TRBJ1-5, the V gene TRBV6-5; TRBD1 aligns across 8 bases. CDR1 is MNHEY, CDR2 SVGAGI, per germline. The ends lost 4 bases at V and 6 bases at J; junction bases unmatched: 8. This CDR3 region has 15 residues. The CDR3 reads CASSSGTGASQPQHF. CDR3 nucleotides: TGTGCCAGCAGTTCCGGGACAGGTGCTAGTCAGCCCCAGCATTTT.

This chain connects TRBV7-3 to TRBJ1-2, with 7 bases that match TRBD1. The V and J ends lost 5 bases and 6 bases, in that order; junction bases with no gene match: 6. Germline V lookup: CDR1 SGHTA, CDR2 FQGTGA. The CDR3 is 13 amino acids. The DNA of the CDR3 is TGTGCCAGCAGCCCGCAGGGGGGAGATGGCTACACCTTC. This codes for CASSPQGGDGYTF.

The chain carries TRBV30 and TRBJ2-1; D perhaps matches TRBD1 (5 bases). The CDR3 covers 14 residues. V gave up 0 bases and J gave up 7 bases, with 13 bases separating them. Germline V gene lookup returns CDR1 GTSNPN and CDR2 SVGIG (reference sequence). The CDR3 region has the DNA TGTGCCTGGAGTGTACCAGGGTTGAGAAATGAGCAGTTCTTC. This gives the protein CAWSVPGLRNEQFF.

The CDR3 sequence is CASSDRVGEQFF. In DNA, the CDR3 is TGTGCCAGCAGTGACAGGGTTGGTGAGCAGTTCTTC. The chain employs TRBV6-2 or TRBV6-3 and TRBJ2-1; TRBD1 aligns across 7 bases. The V gene end was trimmed by 5 bases and the J gene end by 9 bases; junction bases not matched to a gene: 4. Germline V gene sequence: CDR1 MNHEY, CDR2 SVGEGT. The CDR3 contains 12 residues.

The chain has TRBV6-5 and TRBJ1-1, with unresolved D. Per the germline V gene, CDR1 is MNHEY and CDR2 is SVGAGI. V dropped 6 bases and J dropped 3 bases, with 8 bases sitting between them. This CDR3 contains 12 residues. DNA of the CDR3: TGTGCCAGCAGCCCGTTGGACACTGAAGCTTTCTTT. Its translation is CASSPLDTEAFF.

The genes are TRBV5-1 and TRBJ1-1; maybe TRBD1 (6 bases). This CDR3 region has 16 residues. CDR1 and CDR2 (germline): SGHRS, YFSETQ. Trimming left V 0 bases short and J 0 bases short, with 12 bases between. CDR3 coding DNA: TGCGCCAGCAGCTTGGTCACAGGGCAAATGAACACTGAAGCTTTCTTT. It yields the protein CASSLVTGQMNTEAFF.

This chain joins TRBV5-8 and TRBJ1-2; 7 bases map to TRBD1. Germline CDR1 reads SGHTS; CDR2 reads YDEGEE. Trimming cost V 4 bases and J 6 bases; bases outside gene matches: 6. There are 13 residues in the CDR3. This CDR3 is CASSSYRGHGYTF. The CDR3 DNA sequence: TGTGCCAGCAGCAGCTACAGGGGACATGGCTACACCTTC.

The V and J genes are TRBV5-6 and TRBJ1-2; D unclear. The germline V gene has CDR1 SGHDT and CDR2 YYEEEE. The germline V and J ends were trimmed by 4 bases and 6 bases, with 10 bases remaining between them. The CDR3 has 12 amino acids. CDR3 nucleotide sequence: TGTGCCAGCAGCACCCGTAAGGATGGCTACACCTTC. Translating gives CASSTRKDGYTF.

This chain links TRBV6-2 or TRBV6-3 with TRBJ2-7; no firm D call. V lost 4 bases, J lost 3 bases, and 7 bases lay in between. This CDR3 is built from 12 residues. Germline V gene data show CDR1 as MNHEY and CDR2 as SVGEGT. CDR3 sequence reads: CASSWSYYEQYF. The DNA of the CDR3 is TGTGCCAGCAGTTGGAGTTACTACGAGCAGTACTTC.

This chain uses TRBV10-2 with TRBJ1-1; weak D call: TRBD1 (6 bases). The CDR3 is 12 amino acids. Between the trimmed V and J ends, which lost 11 bases and 5 bases, there was a span of 15 bases. Germline V CDR1 and CDR2: WSHSY, SAAADI. The CDR3 DNA reads as TGCGCCGCTTGGACAGAGGGTACTGAAGCTTTCTTT. It is translated as CAAWTEGTEAFF.

This clone was seen only once. The chain carries TRBV19 and TRBJ2-7; 7 bases match TRBD1. The germline V gene has CDR1 LNHDA and CDR2 SQIVND (reference sequence). The CDR3 runs 15 residues. J lost 2 bases, V lost 5 bases, and 9 bases had no gene match. Written as DNA, the CDR3 is TGTGCCAGTAGTTCCTACGGGACAGAGGCCTACGAGCAGTACTTC. Protein: CASSSYGTEAYEQYF.

The V and J genes are TRBV30 and TRBJ2-2; possibly TRBD1 for D (7 bases). V gave up 5 bases and J gave up 6 bases, with 16 bases separating them. This CDR3 comprises 14 residues. Germline loops: CDR1 GTSNPN, CDR2 SVGIG (reference sequence). CDR3 sequence: CAWVAGQRAGELFF. Written as DNA, the CDR3 is TGTGCCTGGGTGGCGGGACAGAGGGCCGGGGAGCTGTTTTTT.

The chain's CDR3 is CATSTGTGSYGYTF. CDR3 nucleotide sequence: TGTGCCACCAGCACCGGGACAGGGTCCTATGGCTACACCTTC. The rearrangement joins TRBV15 to TRBJ1-2; TRBD1 aligns across 9 bases. Trimming took 4 bases from V and 4 from J; bases not matched to a gene: 4. The CDR3 consists of 14 residues. The germline CDR1 and CDR2 sequences are LNHNV and YYDKDF (reference sequence). Supplemented by reference TRBV15 and TRBJ1-2, the full variable domain reads DAMVIQNPRYQVTQFGKPVTLSCSQTLNHNVMYWYQQKSSQAPKLLFHYYDKDFNNEADTPDNFQSRRPNTSFCFLDIRSPGLGDTAMYLCATSTGTGSYGYTFGSGTRLTVV.

This chain connects TRBV6-2 or TRBV6-3 to TRBJ1-2, with unresolved D. Trimming took off 0 bases at V and 1 base at J, with 6 bases between the two ends. The length of the CDR3 is 14 residues. Germline values: CDR1 MNHEY, CDR2 SVGEGT. The CDR3 is CASSYSEDNYGYTF. The CDR3 DNA sequence: TGTGCCAGCAGTTACTCAGAGGATAACTATGGCTACACCTTC.

The V and J genes are TRBV19 and TRBJ1-2; D gene uncertain. The V end was cut by 8 bases, the J end by 1 base, with 14 bases between. There are 14 residues in the CDR3. Germline loops: CDR1 LNHDA, CDR2 SQIVND (reference sequence). CDR3 sequence reads: CASHAGDGNYGYTF. The CDR3 DNA reads TGTGCCAGTCACGCCGGCGACGGTAACTATGGCTACACCTTC.

V usage is TRBV7-3 and J usage is TRBJ2-7, with a weak D call TRBD2 (6 bases). The length of the CDR3 is 16 residues. The V gene lost 1 base and the J gene lost 0 bases, with 13 bases spanning the gap. CDR1 SGHTA and CDR2 FQGTGA come from the germline V gene. The CDR3 sequence is CASSLRPGGSSYEQYF. For the CDR3, the DNA is TGTGCCAGCAGCTTAAGACCTGGGGGGAGCTCCTACGAGCAGTACTTC.

J is TRBJ1-6 and V is TRBV5-4, with D possibly being TRBD1 (5 bases). The V end was cut by 4 bases, the J end by 7 bases, with 12 bases between. This CDR3 comprises 14 residues. The germline V gene encodes CDR1 SGHNT and CDR2 YYREEE (reference sequence). The DNA for the CDR3 is TGTGCCAGCAGCCCCACCGGGGGGAATTCACCCCTCCACTTT. Encoded protein: CASSPTGGNSPLHF. The full variable domain, rest sourced from reference TRBV5-4 and TRBJ1-6, is ETGVTQSPTHLIKTRGQQVTLRCSSQSGHNTVSWYQQALGQGPQFIFQYYREEENGRGNFPPRFSGLQFPNYSSELNVNALELDDSALYLCASSPTGGNSPLHFGNGTRLTVT.

The gene calls are TRBV12-3 or TRBV12-4 and TRBJ2-7, with D uncertain. The V end lost 4 bases, the J end lost 2 bases, and 6 bases lay between the germline ends. The CDR3 is 12 residues long. The CDR3 DNA sequence: TGTGCCAGCAGTTCATATGCCTACGAGCAGTACTTC. This translates into CASSSYAYEQYF.

This chain's CDR3 is CSVPTSASSYNEQFF. The CDR3 nucleotides are TGCAGCGTTCCGACTAGCGCTAGCTCCTACAATGAGCAGTTCTTC. V usage is TRBV29-1 and J usage is TRBJ2-1, with 8 bases fitting TRBD2. Germline CDR1 is SQVTM and CDR2 is ANQGSEA. CDR3 length: 15 amino acids. The trim removed 5 bases at V and 0 bases at J, leaving 6 bases unmatched.

In DNA, the CDR3 is TGTGCCAGCTCACTGGACAGGTCGGGCAGTTCACCCCTCCACTTT. It translates to CASSLDRSGSSPLHF. The chain is built from TRBV18 and TRBJ1-6; 7 nucleotides align to TRBD1. V was clipped by 4 bases and J by 9 bases; unmatched bases: 9. The CDR3 is 15 amino acids. Per germline, CDR1 KGHSH and CDR2 LQKENI.

The J gene is TRBJ1-2, the V gene TRBV9; D might be TRBD1 (5 bases). The CDR3 runs to 14 residues. Trimming pared 3 bases from V and 2 bases from J, leaving 11 bases between. CDR1 and CDR2 (germline): SGDLS, YYNGEE. CDR3 region: CASSAGEGNYGYTF. The CDR3 coding sequence is TGTGCCAGCAGCGCGGGGGAGGGGAACTATGGCTACACCTTC.

The chain uses TRBV7-2 and TRBJ2-7; 12 nucleotides match TRBD2. V shed 5 bases, J shed 4 bases, and the junction held 3 bases outside the gene matches. The CDR3 loop spans 14 amino acids. Per germline, CDR1 SGHTA and CDR2 FQGNSA. This CDR3 reads CASSPGTSGYEQYF. The CDR3 DNA follows: TGTGCCAGCAGCCCCGGGACTAGCGGGTACGAGCAGTACTTC.

A single count supports this clone. CDR3 nucleotide sequence: TGTGCCAGCATGAGGGTACCAAGCTCCTACAATGAGCAGTTCTTC. Its translation: CASMRVPSSYNEQFF. The chain joins TRBV27 to TRBJ2-1; weak D call: TRBD2 (5 bases). With 7 bases removed from V and 0 bases from J, the gap between germline ends came to 13 bases. This CDR3 contains 15 residues. Germline CDR1 and CDR2: MNHEY and SMNVEV (reference sequence).

The chain recombines TRBV30 with TRBJ1-2; tentatively, D is TRBD1 (6 bases). This CDR3 contains 15 residues. CDR1 and CDR2 (germline): GTSNPN, SVGIG (reference sequence). Trimming cost V 0 bases and J 7 bases, with 18 bases left between them. Written as DNA, the CDR3 is TGTGCCTGGAGTGTTCACGTCGGGGGCGCCGGTGGCTACACCTTC. This gives the protein CAWSVHVGGAGGYTF.

This chain connects TRBV6-5 to TRBJ2-7, with TRBD1 matching 8 bases. Germline V CDR1 and CDR2: MNHEY, SVGAGI. The V gene end was trimmed by 2 bases and the J gene end by 1 base; junction bases not matched to a gene: 4. CDR3 size: 15 residues. The CDR3 region is CASSYRGTGSYEQYF. Written as DNA, the CDR3 is TGTGCCAGCAGTTACCGGGGGACAGGATCCTACGAGCAGTACTTC.

The chain combines TRBV5-1 with TRBJ1-3; 9 bases line up with TRBD1. The CDR3 has 16 residues. Looked up from germline, CDR1 is SGHRS and CDR2 is YFSETQ. J gave up 1 base and V 4 bases, and 6 bases lay outside the gene matches. As DNA, the CDR3 is TGCGCCAGCAGCATAGGACAGGGGACTTCTGGAAACACCATATATTTT. This codes for CASSIGQGTSGNTIYF.